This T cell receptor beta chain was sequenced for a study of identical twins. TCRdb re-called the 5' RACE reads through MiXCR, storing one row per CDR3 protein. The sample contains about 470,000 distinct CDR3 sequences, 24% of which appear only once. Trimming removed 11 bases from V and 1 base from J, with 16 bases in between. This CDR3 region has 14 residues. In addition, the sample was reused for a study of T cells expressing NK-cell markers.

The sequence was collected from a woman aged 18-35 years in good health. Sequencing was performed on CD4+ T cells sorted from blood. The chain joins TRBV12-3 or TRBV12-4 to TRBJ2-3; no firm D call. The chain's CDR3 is CASYPDGGTDTQYF. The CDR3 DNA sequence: TGTGCCTCGTACCCGGACGGAGGCACAGATACGCAGTATTTT.